The source of this TCR beta chain is a study of control samples from healthy donors and cancer patients. Here immunoSEQ multiplex PCR was the method, and the copy in TCRdb shows in-frame clones only, minus some. This repertoire shows around 80,000 clones, over 90% found once; its top ten account for approximately 3%. This CDR3 spans 14 amino acids. Germline V gene lookup returns CDR1 SGHTA and CDR2 FQGTGA. Trimming shortened V by 6 bases and J by 5 bases, and 11 bases separated the two germline ends. This receptor was obtained from a young woman in good health. Sequenced material: blood. V usage is TRBV7-3 and J usage is TRBJ1-6, with D uncertain. The CDR3 region has the DNA TGTGCCAGCAGTTCAGGTCGAGATAATTCACCCCTCCACTTT. Protein sequence: CASSSGRDNSPLHF.